This TCR beta chain came from a study of blood T cell repertoires in COVID-19. Across the study: Acute and convalescent COVID-19 specimens originated in the United States, Italy and Spain.

Germline assignment: CDR1 MNHEY and CDR2 SMNVEV (reference sequence). The CDR3 spans 14 residues. The junction had 4 bases not matched to a gene; V was cut back by 6 bases and J by 0 bases. Sequenced by immunoSEQ multiplex PCR; TCRdb stores in-frame clones only, minus some. Seen here are around 470,000 clones, 90% observed once, and the top ten hold approximately 0.55%. Participant-given clinical history determined each cohort assignment. The source is a man younger than 30 who had recovered from COVID-19. The chain recombines TRBV27 with TRBJ2-5; 7 nucleotides line up with TRBD1. Sample: PBMCs or T cells enriched from blood (not recorded which). The CDR3 DNA reads TGTGCCAGCAGCCCGGGACAGTACCAAGAGACCCAGTACTTC. It specifies CASSPGQYQETQYF.